This section outlines one TCR beta chain sequence together with its context. The entry originates in a study of siplizumab effects on memory and regulatory T cells. V lost 0 bases to trimming and J lost 5 bases; unmatched junction nucleotides: 11. CDR1 SGHRS and CDR2 YFSETQ come from the germline V gene. The CDR3 length is 18 residues. Clones were sequenced by immunoSEQ multiplex PCR, and TCRdb holds only the in-frame ones, with some missing. The data contain tens of thousands of clones, about 90% of them singletons. The TCR originated in a human donor in good health. The genes are TRBV5-1 and TRBJ2-2; 9 bases agree with TRBD1. The sample consisted of CD8+ T cells sorted from blood. The CDR3 DNA sequence: TGCGCCAGCAGCTTGGAGGGACAGGGACAAATGAGGACCGGGGAGCTGTTTTTT. Translated, it gives CASSLEGQGQMRTGELFF. The full variable domain, its missing parts supplied by reference TRBV5-1 and TRBJ2-2, is KAGVTQTPRYLIKTRGQQVTLSCSPISGHRSVSWYQQTPGQGLQFLFEYFSETQRNKGNFPGRFSGRQFSNSRSEMNVSTLELGDSALYLCASSLEGQGQMRTGELFFGEGSRLTVL.